Shown below are 5 T cell receptor beta chains from a single sample sequenced in a study of T cell changes during pregnancy in multiple sclerosis. Sequencing used immunoSEQ multiplex PCR; TCRdb keeps in-frame clones, though not all of them. Among about 110,000 clones listed, about 93% were seen once. The sample here was peripheral blood, taken in the third trimester of pregnancy. Receptors were obtained from a female donor with multiple sclerosis, enrolled in a pregnancy study.

J is TRBJ2-7 and V is TRBV6-1, with 8 bases that match TRBD2. J lost 5 bases, V lost 5 bases, and 11 bases had no gene match. CDR3 size: 15 residues. Germline CDR1 MNHNS, CDR2 SASEGT. In DNA form, the CDR3 reads TGTGCCAGCAGTTGGCCCTATGGCGGGAGGAACGAGCAGTACTTC. Its protein product is CASSWPYGGRNEQYF.

This chain joins TRBV5-4 and TRBJ2-7; TRBD2 is a possible D gene (5 bases). This CDR3 spans 15 amino acids. With 3 bases removed from V and 0 bases from J, the gap between germline ends came to 13 bases. Germline loops: CDR1 SGHNT, CDR2 YYREEE (reference sequence). The CDR3, as DNA: TGTGCCAGCAGCTCACTGACGGGAAGCTCCTACGAGCAGTACTTC. Residues: CASSSLTGSSYEQYF.

The CDR3 reads CASSVTGTGGSRGYGYTF. The CDR3 nucleotides read TGTGCCAGCAGCGTTACGGGGACAGGGGGAAGTAGGGGATATGGCTACACCTTC. The chain employs TRBV9 and TRBJ1-2, with 11 nucleotides matching TRBD1. Germline lookup yields CDR1 SGDLS and CDR2 YYNGEE. CDR3 length: 18 residues. The trim removed 2 bases at V and 5 bases at J, leaving 14 bases unmatched.

This sequence joins TRBV7-3 and TRBJ2-2, with TRBD1 as a possible D gene (5 bases). V was shortened by 8 bases and J by 0 bases, with 13 bases between the two germline ends. Germline V gives CDR1 SGHTA, CDR2 FQGTGA. This CDR3 spans 15 amino acids. CDR3 protein: CASGRGHTNTGELFF. The CDR3 coding sequence is TGTGCCAGCGGTAGAGGACACACGAACACCGGGGAGCTGTTTTTT.

The J gene is TRBJ2-7, the V gene TRBV5-1; 11 nucleotides line up with TRBD2. V shed 4 bases, J shed 2 bases, and the junction held 2 bases outside the gene matches. The germline V gene encodes CDR1 SGHRS and CDR2 YFSETQ. The CDR3 sequence is 14 residues long. The CDR3 nucleotides are TGCGCCAGCAGCACGGGACTAGCGGCCTACGAGCAGTACTTC. Translation gives CASSTGLAAYEQYF.